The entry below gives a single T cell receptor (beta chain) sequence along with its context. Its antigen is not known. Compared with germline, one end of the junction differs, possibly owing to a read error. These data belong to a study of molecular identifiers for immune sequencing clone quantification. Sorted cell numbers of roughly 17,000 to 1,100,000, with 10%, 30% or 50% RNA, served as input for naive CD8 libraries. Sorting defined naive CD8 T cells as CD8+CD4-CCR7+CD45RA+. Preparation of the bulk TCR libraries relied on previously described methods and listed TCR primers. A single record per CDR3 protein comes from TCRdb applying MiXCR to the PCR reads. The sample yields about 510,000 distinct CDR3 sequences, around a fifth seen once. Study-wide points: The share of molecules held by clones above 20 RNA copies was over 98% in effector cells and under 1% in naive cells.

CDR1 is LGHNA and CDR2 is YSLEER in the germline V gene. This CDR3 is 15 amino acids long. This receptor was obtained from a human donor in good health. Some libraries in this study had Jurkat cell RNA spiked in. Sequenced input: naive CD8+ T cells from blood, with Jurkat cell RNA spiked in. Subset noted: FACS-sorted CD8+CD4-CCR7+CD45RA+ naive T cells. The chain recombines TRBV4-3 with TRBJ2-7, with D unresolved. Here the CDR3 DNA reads TGCGCCAGCAGCCAAGAGGGCAGCGAATCCTGCGAGCAGTACTTC. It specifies CASSQEGSESCEQYF.